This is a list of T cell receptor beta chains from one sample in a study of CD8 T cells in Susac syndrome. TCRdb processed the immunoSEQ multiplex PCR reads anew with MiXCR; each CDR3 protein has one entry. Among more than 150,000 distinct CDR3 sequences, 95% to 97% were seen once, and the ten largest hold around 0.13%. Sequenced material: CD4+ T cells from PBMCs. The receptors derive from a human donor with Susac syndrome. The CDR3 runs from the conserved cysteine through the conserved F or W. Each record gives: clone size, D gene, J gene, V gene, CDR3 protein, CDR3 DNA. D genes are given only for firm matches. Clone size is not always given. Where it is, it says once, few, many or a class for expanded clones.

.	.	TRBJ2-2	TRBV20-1	CSAGQLGELFF	TGCAGTGCCGGACAGCTAGGGGAGCTGTTTTTT
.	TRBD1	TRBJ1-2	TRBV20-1	CSARAPSTGAGGYTF	TGCAGTGCTAGAGCCCCCAGCACAGGGGCGGGTGGCTACACCTTC
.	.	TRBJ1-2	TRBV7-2	CASSLLANYGYTF	TGTGCCAGCAGCTTACTAGCTAACTATGGCTACACCTTC
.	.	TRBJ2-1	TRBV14	CASSQARYNEQFF	TGTGCCAGCAGCCAAGCCCGCTACAATGAGCAGTTCTTC
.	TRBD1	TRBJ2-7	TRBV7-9	CASSLARDRREQYF	TGTGCCAGCAGCTTAGCGAGGGACAGACGCGAGCAGTACTTC
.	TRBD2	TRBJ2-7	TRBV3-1	CASSPAVASGEQYF	TGTGCCAGCAGCCCGGCGGTGGCTAGCGGCGAGCAGTACTTC
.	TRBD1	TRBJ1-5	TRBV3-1	CASSHTQGEQPQHF	TGTGCCAGCAGCCACACACAGGGGGAACAGCCCCAGCATTTT
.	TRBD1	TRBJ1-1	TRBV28	CASTVDRGYTEAFF	TGTGCCAGCACTGTGGACAGGGGGTACACTGAAGCTTTCTTT
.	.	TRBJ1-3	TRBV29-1	CSVTRDSGNTIYF	TGCAGCGTTACCCGTGACTCTGGAAACACCATATATTTT
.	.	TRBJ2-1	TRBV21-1	CASSNPRRPYNEQFF	TGTGCCAGCAGCAATCCCCGGAGGCCCTACAATGAGCAGTTCTTC
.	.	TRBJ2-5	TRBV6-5	CASSYADSRSASQETQYF	TGTGCCAGCAGTTACGCAGATTCGAGATCTGCCTCCCAAGAGACCCAGTACTTC
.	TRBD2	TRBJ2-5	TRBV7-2	CASSLVVTSGTKTQYF	TGTGCCAGCAGCTTAGTGGTGACTAGCGGGACGAAGACCCAGTACTTC
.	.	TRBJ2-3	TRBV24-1	CATSDPTRLTDTQYF	TGTGCCACCAGTGATCCGACTAGATTAACAGATACGCAGTATTTT
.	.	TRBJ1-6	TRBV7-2	CASRGQPNSPLHF	TGTGCCAGCAGAGGACAGCCCAATTCACCCCTCCACTTT
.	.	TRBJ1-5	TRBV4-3	CASSQILNQPQHF	TGCGCCAGCAGCCAGATCCTGAATCAGCCCCAGCATTTT
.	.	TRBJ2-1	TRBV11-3	CASSSRLGSNEQFF	TGTGCCAGCAGCTCCAGACTAGGTTCCAATGAGCAGTTCTTC
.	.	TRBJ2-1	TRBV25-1	CASSLSRAIYNEQFF	TGTGCCAGCAGCCTCTCCCGGGCGATCTACAATGAGCAGTTCTTC
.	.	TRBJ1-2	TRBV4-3	CASSQDRGALGYGYTF	TGCGCCAGCAGCCAAGATAGGGGGGCTCTGGGCTATGGCTACACCTTC
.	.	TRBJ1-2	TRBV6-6	CASTETGRNYGYTF	TGTGCCAGCACCGAGACTGGCAGGAACTATGGCTACACCTTC
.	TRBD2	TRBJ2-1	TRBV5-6	CASSYLAGGFNEQFF	TGTGCCAGCAGCTACCTAGCGGGGGGATTCAATGAGCAGTTCTTC
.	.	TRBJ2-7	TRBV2	CASGGTDRSYEQYF	TGTGCCAGCGGGGGGACGGACAGGAGCTACGAGCAGTACTTC
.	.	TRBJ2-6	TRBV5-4	CASSPPEPSGANVLTF	TGTGCCAGCAGTCCCCCCGAACCCTCTGGGGCCAACGTCCTGACTTTC
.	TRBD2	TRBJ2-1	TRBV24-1	CATSDRSGKSINEQFF	TGTGCCACCAGTGATCGGAGCGGGAAGTCGATCAATGAGCAGTTCTTC
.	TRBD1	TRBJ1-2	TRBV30	CALGTGGDYGYTF	TGTGCCTTAGGGACAGGGGGAGACTATGGCTACACCTTC
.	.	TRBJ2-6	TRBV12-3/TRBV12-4	CASSSTGQLSGANVLTF	TGTGCCAGCAGTTCTACGGGACAACTCTCTGGGGCCAACGTCCTGACTTTC
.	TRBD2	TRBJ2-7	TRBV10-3	CAINPGLAGEQYF	TGTGCCATCAACCCGGGACTAGCGGGAGAGCAGTACTTC
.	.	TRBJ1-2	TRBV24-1	CATSDSGTANYGYTF	TGTGCCACCAGTGACTCCGGGACGGCTAACTATGGCTACACCTTC
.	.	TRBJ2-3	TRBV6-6	CATTHRGTDTQYF	TGTGCCACTACCCACAGAGGCACAGATACGCAGTATTTT
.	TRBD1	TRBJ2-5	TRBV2	CASRKRTGADGETQYF	TGTGCCAGCCGGAAGAGAACAGGGGCCGACGGGGAGACCCAGTACTTC
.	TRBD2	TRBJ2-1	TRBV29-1	CSVLAGSSYNEQFF	TGCAGCGTGCTAGCGGGGAGCTCCTACAATGAGCAGTTCTTC
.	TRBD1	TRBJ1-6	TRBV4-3	CASSQGTGGVGSPLHF	TGCGCCAGCAGCCAAGGAACAGGGGGCGTCGGCTCACCCCTCCACTTT
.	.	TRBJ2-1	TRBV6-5	CASTNGGRYNEQFF	TGTGCCAGCACCAACGGGGGACGGTACAATGAGCAGTTCTTC
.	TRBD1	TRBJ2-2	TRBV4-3	CASSQQTGRTGELFF	TGCGCCAGCAGTCAACAGACAGGGCGTACCGGGGAGCTGTTTTTT
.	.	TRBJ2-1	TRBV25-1	CASNGVDNEQFF	TGTGCCAGCAATGGGGTCGACAATGAGCAGTTCTTC
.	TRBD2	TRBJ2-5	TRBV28	CASSMRLAGVETQYF	TGTGCCAGCAGCATGAGGCTAGCGGGGGTGGAGACCCAGTACTTC
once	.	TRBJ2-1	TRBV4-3	CASSQVWAGLHNEQFF	TGCGCCAGCAGCCAAGTCTGGGCAGGGTTACACAATGAGCAGTTCTTC
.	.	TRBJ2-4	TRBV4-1	CASSQGMLAKNIQYF	TGCGCCAGCAGCCAAGGAATGTTAGCCAAAAACATTCAGTACTTC
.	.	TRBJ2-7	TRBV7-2	CASTRPGTPYYEQYF	TGTGCCAGCACGCGACCGGGTACTCCTTACTACGAGCAGTACTTC
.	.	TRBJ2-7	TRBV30	CAWSSVGLGEQYF	TGTGCCTGGAGTAGCGTGGGGCTGGGGGAGCAGTACTTC
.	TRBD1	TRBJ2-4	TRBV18	CASSPADRAKDIQYF	TGTGCCAGCTCACCAGCGGACAGGGCTAAGGACATTCAGTACTTC
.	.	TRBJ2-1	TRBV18	CASSPLPNEQFF	TGTGCCAGCTCACCTCTACCTAATGAGCAGTTCTTC
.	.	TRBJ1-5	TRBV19	CATRDAGNQPQHF	TGTGCCACTCGGGACGCCGGCAATCAGCCCCAGCATTTT
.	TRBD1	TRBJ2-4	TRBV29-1	CSVQSGGNIQYF	TGCAGCGTTCAGTCAGGGGGAAACATTCAGTACTTC
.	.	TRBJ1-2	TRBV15	CATSVGTVKANYGYTF	TGTGCCACCAGCGTAGGGACCGTAAAAGCTAACTATGGCTACACCTTC
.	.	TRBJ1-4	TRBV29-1	CSGVNREKLFF	TGCAGCGGGGTAAACAGGGAAAAACTGTTTTTT
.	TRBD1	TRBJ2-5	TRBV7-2	CASSSQNRGRETQYF	TGTGCCAGCAGCTCCCAAAACAGGGGGCGAGAGACCCAGTACTTC
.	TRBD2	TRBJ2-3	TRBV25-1	CASTSGGNTDTQYF	TGTGCCAGCACTAGCGGGGGGAATACAGATACGCAGTATTTT
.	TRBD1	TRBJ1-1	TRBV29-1	CSVSPDRGTEAFF	TGCAGCGTCTCCCCGGACAGGGGAACTGAAGCTTTCTTT
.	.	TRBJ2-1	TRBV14	CASSQSTSNEQFF	TGTGCCAGCAGCCAATCCACTAGCAATGAGCAGTTCTTC
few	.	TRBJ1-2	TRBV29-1	CSPGAYGYTF	TGCAGCCCCGGGGCTTATGGCTACACCTTC
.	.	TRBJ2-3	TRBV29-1	CSSQGIVTDTQYF	TGCAGTTCACAGGGAATCGTCACAGATACGCAGTATTTT
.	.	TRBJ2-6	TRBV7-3	CASSAPFGGANVLTF	TGTGCCAGCAGCGCCCCATTTGGTGGGGCCAACGTCCTGACTTTC
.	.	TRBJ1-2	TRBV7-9	CASSSWGGDGYTF	TGTGCCAGCAGCTCCTGGGGCGGAGATGGCTACACCTTC
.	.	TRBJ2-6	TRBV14	CASSARSGANVLTF	TGTGCCAGCAGTGCCCGATCTGGGGCCAACGTCCTGACTTTC
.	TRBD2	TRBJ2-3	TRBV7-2	CASSPQAGRITDTQYF	TGTGCCAGCAGCCCCCAAGCGGGGAGGATCACAGATACGCAGTATTTT
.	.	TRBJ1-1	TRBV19	CASSIGTEAFF	TGTGCCAGTAGTATCGGTACTGAAGCTTTCTTT
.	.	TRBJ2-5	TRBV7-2	CASSLAVVQETQYF	TGTGCCAGCAGCTTAGCAGTGGTCCAAGAGACCCAGTACTTC
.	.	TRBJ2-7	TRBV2	CASSQRQKTYEQYF	TGTGCCAGCAGTCAGAGACAGAAAACCTACGAGCAGTACTTC
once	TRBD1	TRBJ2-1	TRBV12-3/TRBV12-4	CASKPGQGYEQFF	TGTGCCAGCAAACCGGGACAGGGTTATGAGCAGTTCTTC